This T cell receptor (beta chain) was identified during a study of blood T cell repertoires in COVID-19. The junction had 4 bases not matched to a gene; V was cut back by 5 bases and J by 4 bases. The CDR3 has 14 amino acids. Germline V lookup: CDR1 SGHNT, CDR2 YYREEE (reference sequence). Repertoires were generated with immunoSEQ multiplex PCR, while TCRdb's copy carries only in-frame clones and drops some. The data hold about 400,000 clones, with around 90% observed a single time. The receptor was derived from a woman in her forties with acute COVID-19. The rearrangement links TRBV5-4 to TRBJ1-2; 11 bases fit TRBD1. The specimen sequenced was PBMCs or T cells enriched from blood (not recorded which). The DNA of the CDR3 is TGTGCCAGCAGTCGGACAGGGGGCAGCTATGGCTACACCTTC. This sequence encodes CASSRTGGSYGYTF.